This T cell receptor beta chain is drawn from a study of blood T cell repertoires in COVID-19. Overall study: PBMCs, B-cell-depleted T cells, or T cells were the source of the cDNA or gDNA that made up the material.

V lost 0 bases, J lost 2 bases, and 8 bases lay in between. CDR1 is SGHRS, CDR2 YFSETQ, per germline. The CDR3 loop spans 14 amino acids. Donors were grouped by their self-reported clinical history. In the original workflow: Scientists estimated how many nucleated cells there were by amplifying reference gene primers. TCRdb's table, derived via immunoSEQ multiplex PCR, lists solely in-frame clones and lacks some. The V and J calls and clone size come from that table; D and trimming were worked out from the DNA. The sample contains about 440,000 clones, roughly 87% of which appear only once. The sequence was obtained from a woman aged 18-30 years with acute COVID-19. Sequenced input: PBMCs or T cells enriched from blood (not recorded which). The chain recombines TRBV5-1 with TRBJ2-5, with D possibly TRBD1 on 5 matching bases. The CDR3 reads CASSLGGSQETQYF. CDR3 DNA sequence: TGCGCCAGCAGCTTGGGGGGCTCGCAAGAGACCCAGTACTTC.